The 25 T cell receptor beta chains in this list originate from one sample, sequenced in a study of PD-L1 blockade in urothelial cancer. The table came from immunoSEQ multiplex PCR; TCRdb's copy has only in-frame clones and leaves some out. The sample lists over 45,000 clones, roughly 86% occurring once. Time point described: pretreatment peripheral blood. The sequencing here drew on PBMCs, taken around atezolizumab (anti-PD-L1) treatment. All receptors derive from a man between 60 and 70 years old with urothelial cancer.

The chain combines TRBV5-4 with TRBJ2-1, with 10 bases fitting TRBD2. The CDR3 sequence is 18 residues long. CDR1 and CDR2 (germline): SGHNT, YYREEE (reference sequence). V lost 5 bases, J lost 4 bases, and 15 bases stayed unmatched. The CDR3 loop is CASRAGGLAGDQYNEQFF. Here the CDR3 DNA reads TGTGCCAGCAGGGCGGGAGGGCTAGCGGGAGATCAGTACAATGAGCAGTTCTTC.

Written as DNA, the CDR3 is TGTGCCAGCAGTCCCCGGGGGAACGGTAATCAGCCCCAGCATTTT. This translates into CASSPRGNGNQPQHF. The chain combines TRBV27 with TRBJ1-5, with D possibly matching TRBD1 (5 bases). The CDR3 has 15 amino acids. V dropped 5 bases and J dropped 4 bases, with 15 bases sitting between them. The germline CDR1 and CDR2 sequences are MNHEY and SMNVEV (reference sequence).

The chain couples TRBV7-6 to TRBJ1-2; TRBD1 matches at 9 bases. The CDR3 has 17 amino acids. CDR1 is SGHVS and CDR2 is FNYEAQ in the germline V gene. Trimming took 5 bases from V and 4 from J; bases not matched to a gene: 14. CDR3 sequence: CASSRTTGGSYPYGYTF. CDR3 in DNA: TGTGCCAGCAGCCGCACGACAGGGGGATCATACCCCTATGGCTACACCTTC. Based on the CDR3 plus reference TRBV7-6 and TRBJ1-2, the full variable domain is GAGVSQSPRYKVTKRGQDVALRCDPISGHVSLYWYRQALGQGPEFLTYFNYEAQQDKSGLPNDRFSAERPEGSISTLTIQRTEQRDSAMYRCASSRTTGGSYPYGYTFGSGTRLTVV.

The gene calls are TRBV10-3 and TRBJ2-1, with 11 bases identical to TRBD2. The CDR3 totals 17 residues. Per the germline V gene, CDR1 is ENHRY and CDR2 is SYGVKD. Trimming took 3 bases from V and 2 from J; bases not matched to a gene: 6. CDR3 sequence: CAISDSRGLAAYNEQFF. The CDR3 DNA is TGTGCCATCAGTGACTCCAGGGGACTAGCGGCCTACAATGAGCAGTTCTTC.

The CDR3 region has the DNA TGTGCCAGCGGCATAGCGGGAGGTAACGAGCAGTACTTC. Its protein is CASGIAGGNEQYF. This chain joins TRBV7-8 and TRBJ2-7; 10 positions match TRBD2. The CDR3 contains 13 residues. Germline CDR1 SGHVS, CDR2 FQNEAQ. The ends lost 8 bases at V and 5 bases at J; junction bases unmatched: 6.

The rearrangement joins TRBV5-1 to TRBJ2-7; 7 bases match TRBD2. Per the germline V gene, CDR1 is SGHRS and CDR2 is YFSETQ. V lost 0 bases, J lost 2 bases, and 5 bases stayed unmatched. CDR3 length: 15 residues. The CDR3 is CASSLDAAGPYEQYF. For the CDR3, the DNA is TGCGCCAGCAGCTTGGACGCAGCGGGGCCCTACGAGCAGTACTTC.

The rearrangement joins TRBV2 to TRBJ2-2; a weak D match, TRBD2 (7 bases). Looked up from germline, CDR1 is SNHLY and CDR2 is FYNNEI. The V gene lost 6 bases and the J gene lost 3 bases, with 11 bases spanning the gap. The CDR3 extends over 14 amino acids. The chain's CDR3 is CASRGGPYTGELFF. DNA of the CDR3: TGTGCCAGCAGGGGGGGGCCGTACACCGGGGAGCTGTTTTTT.

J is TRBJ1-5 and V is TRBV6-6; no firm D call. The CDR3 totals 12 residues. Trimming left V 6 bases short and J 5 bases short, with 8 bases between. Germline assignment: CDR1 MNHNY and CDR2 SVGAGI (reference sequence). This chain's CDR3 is CASRSLDQPQHF. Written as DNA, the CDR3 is TGTGCCAGCAGGTCACTGGATCAGCCCCAGCATTTT.

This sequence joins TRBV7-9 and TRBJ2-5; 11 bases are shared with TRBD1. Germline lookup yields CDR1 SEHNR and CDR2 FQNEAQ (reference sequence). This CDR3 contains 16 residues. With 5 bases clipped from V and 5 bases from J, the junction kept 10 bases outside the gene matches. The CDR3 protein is CASSEGTGGFWETQYF. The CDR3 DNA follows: TGTGCCAGCAGCGAAGGGACAGGGGGTTTTTGGGAGACCCAGTACTTC.

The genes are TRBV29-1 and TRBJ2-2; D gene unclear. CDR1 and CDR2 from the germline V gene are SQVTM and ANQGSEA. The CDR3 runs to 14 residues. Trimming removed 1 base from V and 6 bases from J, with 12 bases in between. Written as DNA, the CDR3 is TGCAGCGTTGAAGCAACTAACCCCCCCGGGGAGCTGTTTTTT. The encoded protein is CSVEATNPPGELFF.

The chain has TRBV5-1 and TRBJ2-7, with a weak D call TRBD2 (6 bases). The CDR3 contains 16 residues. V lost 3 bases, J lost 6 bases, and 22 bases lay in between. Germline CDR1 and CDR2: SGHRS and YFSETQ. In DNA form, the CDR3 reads TGCGCCAGCAGCTACCGGGACTCGCCTCCGTTAGGCGAGCAGTACTTC. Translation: CASSYRDSPPLGEQYF.

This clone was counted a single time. CDR3 nucleotide sequence: TGTGCTAGTGGAGCCGGGACAGGGTGGACTGAAGCTTTCTTT. Protein: CASGAGTGWTEAFF. J is TRBJ1-1 and V is TRBV12-5; 9 bases are shared with TRBD1. This CDR3 region has 14 residues. Losses at the gene ends were 6 bases for V and 5 bases for J; bases not matched to a gene: 7. CDR1 is LGHNT, CDR2 FRNRAP, per germline.

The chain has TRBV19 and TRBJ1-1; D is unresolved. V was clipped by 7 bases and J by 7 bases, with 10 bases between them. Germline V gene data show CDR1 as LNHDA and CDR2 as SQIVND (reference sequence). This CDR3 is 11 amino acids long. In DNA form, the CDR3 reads TGTGCCAGTACCGGGTTTATTGAAGCTTTCTTT. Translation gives CASTGFIEAFF.

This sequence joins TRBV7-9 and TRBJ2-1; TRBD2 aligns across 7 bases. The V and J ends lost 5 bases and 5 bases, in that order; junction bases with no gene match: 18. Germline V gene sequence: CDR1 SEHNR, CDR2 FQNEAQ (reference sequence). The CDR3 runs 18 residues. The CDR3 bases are TGTGCCAGCAGCCCTCGGATGCGGGCGGGAGTTGGGGACAATGAGCAGTTCTTC. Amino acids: CASSPRMRAGVGDNEQFF. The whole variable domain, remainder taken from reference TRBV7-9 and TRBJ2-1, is DTGVSQNPRHKITKRGQNVTFRCDPISEHNRLYWYRQTLGQGPEFLTYFQNEAQLEKSRLLSDRFSAERPKGSFSTLEIQRTEQGDSAMYLCASSPRMRAGVGDNEQFFGPGTRLTVL.

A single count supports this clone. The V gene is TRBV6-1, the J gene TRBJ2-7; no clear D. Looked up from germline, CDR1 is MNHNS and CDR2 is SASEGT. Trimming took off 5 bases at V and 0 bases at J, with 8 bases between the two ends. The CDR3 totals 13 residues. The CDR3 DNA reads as TGTGCCAGCAGTTCTCGTAGCTCCTACGAGCAGTACTTC. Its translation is CASSSRSSYEQYF.

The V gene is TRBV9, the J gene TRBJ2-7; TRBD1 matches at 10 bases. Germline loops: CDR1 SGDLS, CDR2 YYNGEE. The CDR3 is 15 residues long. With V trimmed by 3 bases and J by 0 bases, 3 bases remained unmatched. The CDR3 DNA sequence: TGTGCCAGCAGCGGGGACAGGGGTGGCTCCTACGAGCAGTACTTC. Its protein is CASSGDRGGSYEQYF.

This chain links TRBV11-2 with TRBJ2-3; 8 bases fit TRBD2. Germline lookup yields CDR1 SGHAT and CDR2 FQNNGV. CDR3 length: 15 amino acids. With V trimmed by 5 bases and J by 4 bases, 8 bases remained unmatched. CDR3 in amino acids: CASSHQPGGADTQYF. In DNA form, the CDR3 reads TGTGCCAGCAGCCATCAGCCGGGAGGGGCAGATACGCAGTATTTT.

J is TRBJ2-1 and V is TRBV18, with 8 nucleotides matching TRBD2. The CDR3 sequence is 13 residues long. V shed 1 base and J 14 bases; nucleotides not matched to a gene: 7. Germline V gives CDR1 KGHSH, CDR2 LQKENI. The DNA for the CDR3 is TGTGCCAGCTCACCACTACCCGGGACTAGTGAGTTCTTC. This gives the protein CASSPLPGTSEFF.

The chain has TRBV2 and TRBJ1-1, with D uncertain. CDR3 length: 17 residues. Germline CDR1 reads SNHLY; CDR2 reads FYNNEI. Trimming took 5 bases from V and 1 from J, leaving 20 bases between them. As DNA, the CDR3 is TGTGCCAGCAGTCGACGGTGGACGATGGAGGGGAACACTGAAGCTTTCTTT. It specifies CASSRRWTMEGNTEAFF.

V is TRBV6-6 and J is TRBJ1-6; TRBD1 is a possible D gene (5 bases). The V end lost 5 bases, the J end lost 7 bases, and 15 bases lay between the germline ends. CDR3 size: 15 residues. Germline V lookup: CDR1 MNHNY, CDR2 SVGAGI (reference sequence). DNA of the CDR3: TGTGCCAGCAGTCTATCAGAGACAGCAAATTCACCCCTCCACTTT. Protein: CASSLSETANSPLHF.

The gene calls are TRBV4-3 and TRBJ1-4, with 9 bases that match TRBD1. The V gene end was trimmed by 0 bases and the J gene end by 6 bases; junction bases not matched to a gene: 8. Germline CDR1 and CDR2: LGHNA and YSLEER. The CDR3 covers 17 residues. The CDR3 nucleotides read TGCGCCAGCAGCCAAGATGAGCGAGGGACAGGGCATGAAAAACTGTTTTTT. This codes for CASSQDERGTGHEKLFF.

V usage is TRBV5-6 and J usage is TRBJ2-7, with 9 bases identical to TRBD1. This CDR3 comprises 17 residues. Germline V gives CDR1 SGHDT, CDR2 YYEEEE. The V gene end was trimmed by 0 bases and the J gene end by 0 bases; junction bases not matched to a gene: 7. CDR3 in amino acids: CASSLEVRGQGSYEQYF. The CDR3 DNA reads TGTGCCAGCAGCTTGGAGGTTAGGGGACAGGGCTCCTACGAGCAGTACTTC. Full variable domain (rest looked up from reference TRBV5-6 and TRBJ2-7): DAGVTQSPTHLIKTRGQQVTLRCSPKSGHDTVSWYQQALGQGPQFIFQYYEEEERQRGNFPDRFSGHQFPNYSSELNVNALLLGDSALYLCASSLEVRGQGSYEQYFGPGTRLTVT.

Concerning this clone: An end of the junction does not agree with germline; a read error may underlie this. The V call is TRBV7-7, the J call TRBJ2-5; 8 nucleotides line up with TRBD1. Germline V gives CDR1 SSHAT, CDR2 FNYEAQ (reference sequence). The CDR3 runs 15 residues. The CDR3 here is CASSTDRGVSETQYF. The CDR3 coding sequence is TGTGCTAGCAGCACCGACAGGGGAGTATCAGAGACCCAGTACTTC.

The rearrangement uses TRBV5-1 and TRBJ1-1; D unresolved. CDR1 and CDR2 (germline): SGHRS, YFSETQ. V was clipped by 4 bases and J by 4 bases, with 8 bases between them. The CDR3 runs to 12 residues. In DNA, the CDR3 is TGCGCCAGCAGCAGGGAGGGCACTGAAGCTTTCTTT. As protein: CASSREGTEAFF.

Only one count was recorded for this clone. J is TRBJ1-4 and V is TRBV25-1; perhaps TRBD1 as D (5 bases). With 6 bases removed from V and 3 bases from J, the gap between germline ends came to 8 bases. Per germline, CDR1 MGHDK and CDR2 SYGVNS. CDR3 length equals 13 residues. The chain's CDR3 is CASRDSSNEKLFF. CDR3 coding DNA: TGTGCCAGCAGAGACAGTTCTAATGAAAAACTGTTTTTT.